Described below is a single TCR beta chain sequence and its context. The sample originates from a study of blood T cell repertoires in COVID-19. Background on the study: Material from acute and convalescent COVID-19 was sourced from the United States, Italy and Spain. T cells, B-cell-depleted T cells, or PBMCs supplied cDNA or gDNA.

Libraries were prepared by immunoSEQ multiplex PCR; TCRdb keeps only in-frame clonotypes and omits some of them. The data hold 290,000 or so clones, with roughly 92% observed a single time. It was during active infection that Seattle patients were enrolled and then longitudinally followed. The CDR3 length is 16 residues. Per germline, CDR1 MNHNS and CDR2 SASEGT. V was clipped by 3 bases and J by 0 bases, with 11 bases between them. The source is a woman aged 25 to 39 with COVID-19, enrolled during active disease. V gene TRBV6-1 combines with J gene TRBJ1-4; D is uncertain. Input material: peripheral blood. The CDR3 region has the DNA TGTGCCAGCAGTGATCGTGGGAGTTCAACTAATGAAAAACTGTTTTTT. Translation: CASSDRGSSTNEKLFF.